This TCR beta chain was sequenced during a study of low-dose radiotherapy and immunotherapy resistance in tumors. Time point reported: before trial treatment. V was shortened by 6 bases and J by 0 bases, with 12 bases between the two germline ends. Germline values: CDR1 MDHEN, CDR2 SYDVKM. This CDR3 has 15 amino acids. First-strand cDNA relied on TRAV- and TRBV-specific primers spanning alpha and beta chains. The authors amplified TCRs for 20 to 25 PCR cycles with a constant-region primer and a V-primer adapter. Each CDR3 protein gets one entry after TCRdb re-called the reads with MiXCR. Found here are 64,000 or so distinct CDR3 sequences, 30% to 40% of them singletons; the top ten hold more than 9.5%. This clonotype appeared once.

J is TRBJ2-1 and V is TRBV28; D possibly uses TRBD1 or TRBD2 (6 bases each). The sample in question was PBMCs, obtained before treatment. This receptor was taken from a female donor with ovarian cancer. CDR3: CASRIGGSSYNEQFF. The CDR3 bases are TGTGCCAGCAGGATAGGGGGGAGCTCCTACAATGAGCAGTTCTTC.